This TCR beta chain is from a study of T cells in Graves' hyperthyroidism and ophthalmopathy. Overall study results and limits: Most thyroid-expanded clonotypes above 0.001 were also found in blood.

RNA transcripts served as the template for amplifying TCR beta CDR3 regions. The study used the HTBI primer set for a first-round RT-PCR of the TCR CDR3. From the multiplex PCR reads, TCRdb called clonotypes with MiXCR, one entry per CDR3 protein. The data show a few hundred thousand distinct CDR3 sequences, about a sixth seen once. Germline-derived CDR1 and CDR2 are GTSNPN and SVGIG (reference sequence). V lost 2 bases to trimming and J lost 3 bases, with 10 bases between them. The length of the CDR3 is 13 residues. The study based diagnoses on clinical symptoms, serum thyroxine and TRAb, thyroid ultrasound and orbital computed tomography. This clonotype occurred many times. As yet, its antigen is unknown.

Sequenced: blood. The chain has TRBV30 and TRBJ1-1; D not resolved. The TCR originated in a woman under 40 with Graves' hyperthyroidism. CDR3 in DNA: TGTGCCTGGAGTAAGAGGGAGGACACTGAAGCTTTCTTT. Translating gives CAWSKREDTEAFF.